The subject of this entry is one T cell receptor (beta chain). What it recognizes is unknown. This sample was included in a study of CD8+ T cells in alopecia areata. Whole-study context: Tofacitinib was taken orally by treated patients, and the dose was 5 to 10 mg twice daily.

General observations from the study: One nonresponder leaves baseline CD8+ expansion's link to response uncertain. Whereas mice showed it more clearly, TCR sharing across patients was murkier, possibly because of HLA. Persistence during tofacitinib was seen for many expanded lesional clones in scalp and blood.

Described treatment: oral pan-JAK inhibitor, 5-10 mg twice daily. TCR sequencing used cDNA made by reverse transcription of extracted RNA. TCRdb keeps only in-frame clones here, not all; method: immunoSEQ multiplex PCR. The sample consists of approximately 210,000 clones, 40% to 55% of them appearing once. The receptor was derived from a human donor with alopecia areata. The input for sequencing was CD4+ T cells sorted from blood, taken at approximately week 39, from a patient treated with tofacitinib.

The CDR3 spells CATLDGTSGFQETQYF. As DNA, the CDR3 is TGTGCCACCCTGGACGGTACTAGCGGGTTCCAAGAGACCCAGTACTTC. The gene calls are TRBV15 and TRBJ2-5; 9 bases match TRBD2. This CDR3 region has 16 residues. Per germline, CDR1 LNHNV and CDR2 YYDKDF (reference sequence). The ends lost 8 bases at V and 1 base at J; junction bases unmatched: 11.